The clone carrying this T cell receptor (beta chain) was seen ten or more times. This specimen belongs to a study of early T cells in non-severe SARS-CoV-2 infection. TCRdb redid the calling of the 5' RACE reads with MiXCR, one entry per CDR3 protein. The sample shows under 60,000 distinct CDR3 sequences, roughly 9.4% of them seen only once. Germline CDR1 and CDR2: KGHDR and SFDVKD. This CDR3 contains 15 residues. V was pared by 6 bases and J by 4 bases, with 6 bases of the junction left unmatched. This sequence was found in an adult who was a healthcare worker with PCR-confirmed SARS-CoV-2 infection or an uninfected control (not recorded which). Sequences were derived from whole blood, sampled at baseline. The V call is TRBV24-1, the J call TRBJ2-2, with 8 bases identical to TRBD1. The CDR3 region is CATSPGGEGTGELFF. As DNA, the CDR3 is TGTGCCACCAGTCCAGGGGGCGAGGGCACCGGGGAGCTGTTTTTT.